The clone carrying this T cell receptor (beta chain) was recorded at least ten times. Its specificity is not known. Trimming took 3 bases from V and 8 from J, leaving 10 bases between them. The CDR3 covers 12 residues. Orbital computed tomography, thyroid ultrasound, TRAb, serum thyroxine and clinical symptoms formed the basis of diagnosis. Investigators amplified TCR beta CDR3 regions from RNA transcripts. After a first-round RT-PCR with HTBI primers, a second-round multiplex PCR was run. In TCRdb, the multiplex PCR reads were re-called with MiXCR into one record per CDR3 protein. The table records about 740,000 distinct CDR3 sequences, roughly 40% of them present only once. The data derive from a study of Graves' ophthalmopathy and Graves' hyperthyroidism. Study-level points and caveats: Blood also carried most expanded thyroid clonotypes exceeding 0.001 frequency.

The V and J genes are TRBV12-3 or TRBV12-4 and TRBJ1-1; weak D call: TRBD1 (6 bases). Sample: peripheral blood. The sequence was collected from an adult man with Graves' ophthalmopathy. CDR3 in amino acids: CASSFADREAFF. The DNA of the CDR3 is TGTGCCAGCAGTTTCGCTGACAGGGAAGCTTTCTTT.